Below, 26 T cell receptor beta chains from the same sample are listed, as sequenced in a study of cytomegalovirus exposure and HLA in healthy donors. Clones were read by immunoSEQ multiplex PCR, and TCRdb kept only the in-frame ones, dropping some. The table shows some 180,000 clones, with about nine tenths occurring only once. The sequenced material came from PBMCs. These receptors were collected from a man aged 25-40 years in good health and CMV-seropositive.

V gene TRBV29-1 combines with J gene TRBJ1-2; no firm D call. V dropped 7 bases and J dropped 8 bases, with 14 bases sitting between them. The germline CDR1 and CDR2 sequences are SQVTM and ANQGSEA. This CDR3 is built from 11 residues. This chain's CDR3 is CSGQVGYGYTF. CDR3 bases: TGCAGCGGTCAGGTGGGGTACGGCTACACCTTC.

This rearrangement joins TRBV5-1 to TRBJ2-2, with 7 bases that match TRBD2. The germline V gene encodes CDR1 SGHRS and CDR2 YFSETQ. J was trimmed by 7 bases and V by 4 bases; bases with no gene match: 4. CDR3 size: 13 residues. The CDR3 here is CASSRRGDGELFF. In DNA form, the CDR3 reads TGCGCCAGCAGCAGACGGGGGGACGGGGAGCTGTTTTTT.

The CDR3 spells CASSQDLAVETQYF. In DNA, the CDR3 is TGCGCCAGCAGCCAAGATCTAGCGGTGGAGACCCAGTACTTC. The genes are TRBV4-1 and TRBJ2-5; 7 bases match TRBD2. The CDR3 sequence is 14 residues long. Per the germline V gene, CDR1 is MGHRA and CDR2 is YSYEKL. Trimming took 0 bases from V and 5 from J; bases not matched to a gene: 3.

CDR3 in DNA: TGTGCCAGCAGCCACCCCCGCTACGAGCAGTACTTC. It yields the protein CASSHPRYEQYF. J is TRBJ2-7 and V is TRBV6-6; D unresolved. Germline CDR1 reads MNHNY; CDR2 reads SVGAGI (reference sequence). With 6 bases removed from V and 3 bases from J, the gap between germline ends came to 9 bases. The CDR3 is 12 amino acids.

This rearrangement joins TRBV11-3 to TRBJ2-5; TRBD1 is a possible D gene (6 bases). Germline V CDR1 and CDR2: SGHNT, YENEEA. The CDR3 consists of 15 residues. Trimming removed 1 base from V and 2 bases from J, with 11 bases in between. CDR3 DNA sequence: TGTGCCAGCAGCTTAGCGGGACAAACACAAGAGACCCAGTACTTC. This gives the protein CASSLAGQTQETQYF.

The chain has TRBV7-8 and TRBJ1-5; D is unresolved. The CDR3 is 13 amino acids. Trimming left V 6 bases short and J 11 bases short, with 17 bases between. Looked up from germline, CDR1 is SGHVS and CDR2 is FQNEAQ. The CDR3 here is CASSSIMDAAQHF. The CDR3 region has the DNA TGTGCCAGCAGTTCTATTATGGACGCGGCCCAGCATTTT.

This clone has a handful of counts. The chain uses TRBV7-2 and TRBJ1-5, with D possibly TRBD1 on 5 matching bases. Germline CDR1 SGHTA, CDR2 FQGNSA. The CDR3 is 15 amino acids. V lost 1 base and J 1 base, leaving 8 bases between the germline ends. Here the CDR3 reads CASSLVDSSNQPQHF. The DNA for the CDR3 is TGTGCCAGCAGCTTAGTCGACAGCAGCAATCAGCCCCAGCATTTT. The full variable domain, its missing parts supplied by reference TRBV7-2 and TRBJ1-5, is GAGVSQSPSNKVTEKGKDVELRCDPISGHTALYWYRQSLGQGLEFLIYFQGNSAPDKSGLPSDRFSAERTGGSVSTLTIQRTQQEDSAVYLCASSLVDSSNQPQHFGDGTRLSIL.

This chain links TRBV28 with TRBJ2-1, with TRBD2 matching 7 bases. This CDR3 comprises 17 residues. V gave up 1 base and J gave up 7 bases; unmatched junction bases: 13. In germline, CDR1 is MDHEN, CDR2 SYDVKM. The CDR3 loop is CASSLYPLRESANEQFF. CDR3 nucleotide sequence: TGTGCCAGCAGTTTATACCCCCTGCGGGAGAGCGCGAATGAGCAGTTCTTC.

The rearrangement joins TRBV28 to TRBJ2-2; 10 nucleotides match TRBD2. The CDR3 loop spans 18 amino acids. J lost 1 base, V lost 3 bases, and 8 bases had no gene match. Germline V gives CDR1 MDHEN, CDR2 SYDVKM. The CDR3 sequence: CASSFWASGRGNTGELFF. CDR3 nucleotides: TGTGCCAGCAGTTTTTGGGCTAGCGGGAGAGGGAACACCGGGGAGCTGTTTTTT.

This rearrangement joins TRBV6-5 to TRBJ1-6; D gene uncertain. V was trimmed by 4 bases and J by 9 bases, leaving 13 bases between them. Per germline, CDR1 MNHEY and CDR2 SVGAGI. This CDR3 contains 14 residues. CDR3 nucleotides: TGTGCCAGCAGTTTGACACCTATAGGTTCACCCCTCCACTTT. Its translation: CASSLTPIGSPLHF.

The V call is TRBV9, the J call TRBJ2-3; D gene uncertain. The CDR3 totals 13 residues. V was trimmed by 3 bases and J by 6 bases, leaving 11 bases between them. Germline CDR1 and CDR2: SGDLS and YYNGEE. CDR3 protein: CASSDGLRDTQYF. As DNA, the CDR3 is TGTGCCAGCAGCGACGGCTTGAGGGATACGCAGTATTTT.

The V and J genes are TRBV5-1 and TRBJ1-2; the match to TRBD1 covers 9 bases. The CDR3 has 18 amino acids. CDR1 SGHRS and CDR2 YFSETQ come from the germline V gene. Trimming at V came to 4 bases and at J to 0 bases, leaving 13 bases not matched to a gene. The CDR3 nucleotides are TGCGCCAGCAGCGCTACCGTCACAGGGGGCCTAACTAACTATGGCTACACCTTC. Translated, it gives CASSATVTGGLTNYGYTF.

The chain couples TRBV19 to TRBJ1-1, with D possibly matching TRBD1 (6 bases). CDR1 and CDR2 from the germline V gene are LNHDA and SQIVND (reference sequence). Trimming cost V 10 bases and J 5 bases, with 23 bases left between them. The CDR3 is 15 residues long. The DNA of the CDR3 is TGTGCCACCCAAAGGGTGTTAGGGGGGCGAACTGAAGCTTTCTTT. Its translation is CATQRVLGGRTEAFF.

The V and J genes are TRBV7-6 and TRBJ2-7; D unresolved. CDR3 length: 13 amino acids. The germline V gene encodes CDR1 SGHVS and CDR2 FNYEAQ. V shed 3 bases and J shed 2 bases, with 8 bases lying between them. The CDR3 sequence: CASSFAGAYEQYF. In DNA, the CDR3 is TGTGCCAGCAGCTTTGCTGGGGCCTACGAGCAGTACTTC.

The rearrangement links TRBV10-3 to TRBJ1-5, with 7 bases lining up with TRBD1. The CDR3 sequence is 14 residues long. Looked up from germline, CDR1 is ENHRY and CDR2 is SYGVKD. Trimming took 6 bases from V and 6 from J; bases not matched to a gene: 8. The CDR3 DNA reads TGTGCCATCAGCCCAGACAGGGTAGGTCAGCCCCAGCATTTT. Translating it yields CAISPDRVGQPQHF.

The CDR3 coding sequence is TGTGCCAGCACTGGGACAGGGTGGACCATTCAGTACTTC. Protein: CASTGTGWTIQYF. The chain uses TRBV2 and TRBJ2-4; 9 positions agree with TRBD1. CDR1 and CDR2 (germline): SNHLY, FYNNEI. The ends lost 7 bases at V and 9 bases at J; junction bases unmatched: 7. The CDR3 loop spans 13 amino acids.

The rearrangement joins TRBV5-1 to TRBJ2-3, with TRBD2 matching over 7 bases. The CDR3 consists of 17 residues. Losses at the gene ends were 0 bases for V and 0 bases for J; bases not matched to a gene: 7. Germline-derived CDR1 and CDR2 are SGHRS and YFSETQ. The CDR3: CASSLDGPSGSTDTQYF. The DNA of the CDR3 is TGCGCCAGCAGCTTGGATGGTCCTAGCGGTAGCACAGATACGCAGTATTTT.

This clone was counted a single time. The chain links TRBV29-1 to TRBJ2-5; 8 bases match TRBD1. Germline V gene data show CDR1 as SQVTM and CDR2 as ANQGSEA. Germline trimming cut 7 bases from V and 3 bases from J; bases unmatched to any gene: 10. The CDR3 runs to 14 residues. The CDR3 DNA is TGCAGCGCATCGGGCGGGACAGGCGAAGAGACCCAGTACTTC. As protein: CSASGGTGEETQYF.

This chain connects TRBV28 to TRBJ2-7; D uncertain. V lost 7 bases and J lost 4, with 17 bases in between. Germline V gives CDR1 MDHEN, CDR2 SYDVKM. This CDR3 region has 14 residues. This CDR3 is CASTRADLSYEQYF. CDR3 coding DNA: TGTGCCAGCACCCGGGCGGACCTCTCTTACGAGCAGTACTTC.

The chain carries TRBV28 and TRBJ2-7; 7 bases map to TRBD1. Germline trimming cut 6 bases from V and 11 bases from J; bases unmatched to any gene: 7. There are 11 residues in the CDR3. Germline V gene sequence: CDR1 MDHEN, CDR2 SYDVKM. The CDR3 loop is CASRSTGMEYF. The CDR3 nucleotides read TGTGCCAGCAGGTCGACAGGGATGGAGTACTTC.

This chain joins TRBV5-4 and TRBJ1-3; D possibly corresponds to TRBD1 (5 bases). Per the germline V gene, CDR1 is SGHNT and CDR2 is YYREEE (reference sequence). The CDR3 covers 15 residues. V was pared by 2 bases and J by 4 bases, with 13 bases between. CDR3 in amino acids: CASSLSAGRGNTIYF. CDR3 DNA: TGTGCCAGCAGCTTATCTGCAGGGAGAGGAAACACCATATATTTT.

The rearrangement uses TRBV2 and TRBJ2-7, with TRBD1 matching 9 bases. Trimming removed 6 bases from V and 6 bases from J; junction bases left unmatched: 9. CDR1 and CDR2 (germline): SNHLY, FYNNEI. The CDR3 loop spans 14 amino acids. CDR3 region: CASRGQGGYGEQYF. As DNA, the CDR3 is TGTGCCAGCAGGGGACAGGGCGGTTATGGCGAGCAGTACTTC.

The sample holds one count of this clone. J is TRBJ2-4 and V is TRBV5-1; D possibly corresponds to TRBD2 (6 bases). V was cut by 0 bases and J by 5 bases, with 15 bases left in between. This CDR3 has 16 amino acids. The V gene's germline CDR1 is SGHRS and CDR2 YFSETQ. Here the CDR3 DNA reads TGCGCCAGCAGCTTGGCGGCCGGCGGAGGGCAAAACATTCAGTACTTC. Encoded protein: CASSLAAGGGQNIQYF.

The V gene is TRBV5-1, the J gene TRBJ2-3; TRBD2 matches 8 bases. Germline assignment: CDR1 SGHRS and CDR2 YFSETQ. The CDR3 contains 16 residues. J gave up 1 base and V 3 bases, and 7 bases lay outside the gene matches. The CDR3 protein is CASSSNSGVRTDTQYF. DNA for the CDR3: TGCGCCAGCAGCTCTAATAGCGGGGTACGCACAGATACGCAGTATTTT.

To note about this clone: The same CDR3 arises from other DNA sequences in this sample as well. The chain links TRBV29-1 to TRBJ2-7; D gene uncertain. Per the germline V gene, CDR1 is SQVTM and CDR2 is ANQGSEA. The ends were cut back, 4 bases at V and 3 bases at J, with 7 bases in the middle. The length of the CDR3 is 11 residues. CDR3 region: CSVGTGYEQYF. DNA for the CDR3: TGCAGCGTTGGCACGGGCTACGAGCAGTACTTC.

The chain carries TRBV7-9 and TRBJ1-5; 10 bases map to TRBD1. V lost 5 bases to trimming and J lost 7 bases; unmatched junction nucleotides: 5. The germline V gene has CDR1 SEHNR and CDR2 FQNEAQ (reference sequence). This CDR3 has 14 amino acids. This CDR3 is CASSLGQGGQPQHF. CDR3 nucleotides: TGTGCCAGCAGCCTAGGACAGGGGGGACAGCCCCAGCATTTT. Filled out from reference TRBV7-9 and TRBJ1-5, the complete variable domain reads DTGVSQNPRHKITKRGQNVTFRCDPISEHNRLYWYRQTLGQGPEFLTYFQNEAQLEKSRLLSDRFSAERPKGSFSTLEIQRTEQGDSAMYLCASSLGQGGQPQHFGDGTRLSIL.